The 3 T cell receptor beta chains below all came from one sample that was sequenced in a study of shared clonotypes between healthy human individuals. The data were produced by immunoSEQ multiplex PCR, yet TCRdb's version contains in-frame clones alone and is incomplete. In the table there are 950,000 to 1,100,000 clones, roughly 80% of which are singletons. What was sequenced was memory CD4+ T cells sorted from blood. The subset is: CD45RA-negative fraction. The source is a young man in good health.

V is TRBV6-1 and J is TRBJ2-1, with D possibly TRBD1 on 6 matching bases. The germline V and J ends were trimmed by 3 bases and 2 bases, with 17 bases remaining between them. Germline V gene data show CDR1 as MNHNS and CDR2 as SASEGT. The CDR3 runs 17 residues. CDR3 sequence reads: CASSEPSGTQAYNEQFF. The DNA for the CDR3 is TGTGCCAGCAGTGAGCCATCCGGGACACAAGCCTACAATGAGCAGTTCTTC.

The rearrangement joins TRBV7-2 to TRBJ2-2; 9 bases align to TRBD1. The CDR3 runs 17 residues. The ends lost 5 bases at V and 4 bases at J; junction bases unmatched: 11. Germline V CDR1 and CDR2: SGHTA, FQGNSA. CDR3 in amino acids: CASSTPTGGGITGELFF. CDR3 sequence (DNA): TGTGCCAGCAGCACACCAACAGGGGGCGGAATCACCGGGGAGCTGTTTTTT.

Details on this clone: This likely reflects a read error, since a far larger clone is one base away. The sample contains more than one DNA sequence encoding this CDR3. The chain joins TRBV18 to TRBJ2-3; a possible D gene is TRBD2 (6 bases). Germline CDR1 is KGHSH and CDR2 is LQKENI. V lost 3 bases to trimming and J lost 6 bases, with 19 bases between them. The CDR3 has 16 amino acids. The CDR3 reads CASSPALREIADTQYF. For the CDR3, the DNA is TGTGCCAGCTCACCTGCCCTTCGGGAGATAGCGGATACGCAGTATTTT.